This T cell receptor (beta chain) was sequenced during a study of T cell changes during pregnancy in multiple sclerosis. Germline CDR1 and CDR2: SNHLY and FYNNEI. This CDR3 region has 14 residues. With 11 bases removed from V and 9 bases from J, the gap between germline ends came to 20 bases. This clone showed up just a few times. Libraries were prepared by immunoSEQ multiplex PCR; TCRdb keeps only in-frame clonotypes and omits some of them. The table lists about 59,000 clones, around 87% of them singletons. The sample comprised peripheral blood from another person, used as feeder cells. This clonotype was obtained from a human donor whose cells served as feeder cells for cultures in a pregnancy study. The chain links TRBV2 to TRBJ1-6; D remains ambiguous. The CDR3 spells CACSTGGSISPLHF. In nucleotides, the CDR3 is TGTGCCTGCTCCACGGGAGGATCAATTTCACCCCTCCACTTT.